One and the same sample provided the 10 T cell receptor beta chains below, sequenced in a study of blood T cell repertoires in COVID-19. Only in-frame clones appear in the TCRdb table, and some are missing; sequencing was by immunoSEQ multiplex PCR. Here the sample spans 200,000 to 250,000 clones, around 86% being singletons. Sequenced sample: PBMCs or T cells enriched from blood (not recorded which). The receptors were sampled from a woman between 40 and 50 years old with acute COVID-19.

This chain links TRBV11-2 with TRBJ1-1, with D tentatively TRBD1 (6 bases). Germline V gene data show CDR1 as SGHAT and CDR2 as FQNNGV. The CDR3 runs to 14 residues. Trimming cost V 6 bases and J 1 base, with 12 bases left between them. The CDR3 region is CASREQGRNTEAFF. CDR3 in DNA: TGTGCCAGCAGGGAACAGGGAAGGAACACTGAAGCTTTCTTT.

This clone was counted between two and nine times. V and J are TRBV6-4 and TRBJ2-2, with D maybe TRBD1 (5 bases). From germline, CDR1 is MRHNA and CDR2 SNTAGT. The length of the CDR3 is 14 residues. V was shortened by 5 bases and J by 3 bases, with 10 bases between the two germline ends. The CDR3 coding sequence is TGTGCCAGCAGTTCGACAGAGGACACCGGGGAGCTGTTTTTT. This gives the protein CASSSTEDTGELFF.

This clone was detected a few times. This chain connects TRBV9 to TRBJ2-1; perhaps TRBD1 as D (5 bases). CDR3 length: 14 residues. Germline V gene lookup returns CDR1 SGDLS and CDR2 YYNGEE. Trimming removed 0 bases from V and 7 bases from J, with 11 bases in between. The CDR3 loop is CASSVGNRFNEQFF. CDR3 bases: TGTGCCAGCAGCGTAGGGAACAGGTTTAATGAGCAGTTCTTC.

The chain employs TRBV7-3 and TRBJ2-2; a possible D gene is TRBD1 (6 bases). Germline V gene data show CDR1 as SGHTA and CDR2 as FQGTGA. CDR3 size: 14 residues. V was pared by 2 bases and J by 10 bases, with 14 bases between. The CDR3 is CASSLYPQGSELFF. The CDR3 DNA reads as TGTGCCAGCAGCTTATATCCCCAGGGGTCGGAGCTGTTTTTT.

This chain links TRBV5-8 with TRBJ1-2; a weak D match, TRBD1 (6 bases). Deletions cut 0 bases from V and 7 bases from J, with 13 bases between. From germline, CDR1 is SGHTS and CDR2 YDEGEE. The CDR3 is made up of 14 amino acids. Here the CDR3 DNA reads TGTGCCAGCAGCTTGGCGTGGGGGCGCGGTGGCTACACCTTC. Its translation: CASSLAWGRGGYTF.

The chain is built from TRBV19 and TRBJ2-2; perhaps TRBD1 as D (5 bases). This CDR3 contains 16 residues. Trimming left V 3 bases short and J 0 bases short, with 11 bases between. Germline CDR1 LNHDA, CDR2 SQIVND (reference sequence). Here the CDR3 reads CASSIFRTPNTGELFF. The CDR3 DNA follows: TGTGCCAGTAGTATTTTCAGGACACCGAACACCGGGGAGCTGTTTTTT.

The chain recombines TRBV28 with TRBJ2-3; 9 nucleotides agree with TRBD2. The CDR3 spans 15 residues. V was pared by 3 bases and J by 1 base, with 2 bases of the junction left unmatched. Looked up from germline, CDR1 is MDHEN and CDR2 is SYDVKM. The CDR3 region has the DNA TGTGCCAGCAGTTTCTGGACTAGCGGCACAGATACGCAGTATTTT. It encodes CASSFWTSGTDTQYF.

This clone was recorded once. The chain links TRBV19 to TRBJ1-1; TRBD1 might be the D (5 bases). Looked up from germline, CDR1 is LNHDA and CDR2 is SQIVND (reference sequence). This CDR3 comprises 17 residues. V dropped 6 bases and J dropped 4 bases, with 24 bases sitting between them. CDR3 DNA: TGTGCCAGTAGCCTATTCGGGGGAGGGCCGGGGGGCACTGAAGCTTTCTTT. Translation: CASSLFGGGPGGTEAFF.

This chain links TRBV11-2 with TRBJ1-2; 7 nucleotides match TRBD1. The V segment lost 6 bases and the J segment 2 bases; nucleotides outside the gene matches: 12. The CDR3 runs 16 residues. Germline assignment: CDR1 SGHAT and CDR2 FQNNGV. Here the CDR3 reads CASRRLRGSGNYGYTF. Here the CDR3 DNA reads TGTGCCAGCAGACGACTCAGGGGGAGTGGGAACTATGGCTACACCTTC. The full variable domain, completed using reference TRBV11-2 and TRBJ1-2, is EAGVAQSPRYKIIEKRQSVAFWCNPISGHATLYWYQQILGQGPKLLIQFQNNGVVDDSQLPKDRFSAERLKGVDSTLKIQPAKLEDSAVYLCASRRLRGSGNYGYTFGSGTRLTVV.

The chain recombines TRBV2 with TRBJ2-5; TRBD1 matches at 7 bases. CDR3 length equals 12 residues. V lost 6 bases and J lost 5; bases outside the gene matches: 3. Germline assignment: CDR1 SNHLY and CDR2 FYNNEI. CDR3 sequence (DNA): TGTGCCAGCAGGCTGACAGGGGAGACCCAGTACTTC. Its protein is CASRLTGETQYF. Combining the CDR3 with reference TRBV2 and TRBJ2-5 gives the whole variable domain EPEVTQTPSHQVTQMGQEVILRCVPISNHLYFYWYRQILGQKVEFLVSFYNNEISEKSEIFDDQFSVERPDGSNFTLKIRSTKLEDSAMYFCASRLTGETQYFGPGTRLLVL.